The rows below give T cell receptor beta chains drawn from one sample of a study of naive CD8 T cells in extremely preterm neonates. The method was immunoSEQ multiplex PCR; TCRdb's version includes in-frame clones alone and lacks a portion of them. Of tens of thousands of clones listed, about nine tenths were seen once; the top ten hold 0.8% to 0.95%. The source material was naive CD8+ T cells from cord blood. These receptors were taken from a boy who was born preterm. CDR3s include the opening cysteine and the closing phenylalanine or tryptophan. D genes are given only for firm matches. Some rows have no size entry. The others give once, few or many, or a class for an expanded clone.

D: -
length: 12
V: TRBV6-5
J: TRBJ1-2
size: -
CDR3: CASSDSNYGYTF
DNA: TGTGCCAGCAGTGACAGTAACTATGGCTACACCTTC

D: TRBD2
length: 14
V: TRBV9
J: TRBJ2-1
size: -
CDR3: CASSVGTSYNEQFF
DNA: TGTGCCAGCAGCGTAGGGACTAGCTACAATGAGCAGTTCTTC

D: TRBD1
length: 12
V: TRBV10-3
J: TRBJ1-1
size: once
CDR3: CAIGTGNTEAFF
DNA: TGTGCCATCGGGACAGGGAACACTGAAGCTTTCTTT

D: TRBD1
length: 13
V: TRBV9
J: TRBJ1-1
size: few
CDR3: CASSVGQGTEAFF
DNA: TGTGCCAGCAGCGTAGGACAGGGCACTGAAGCTTTCTTT

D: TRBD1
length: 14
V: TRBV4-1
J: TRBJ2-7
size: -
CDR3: CASSQDGTGGEQYF
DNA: TGCGCCAGCAGCCAAGATGGGACAGGGGGCGAGCAGTACTTC

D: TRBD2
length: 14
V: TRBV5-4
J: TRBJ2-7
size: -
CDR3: CASSLGLAASEQYF
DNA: TGTGCCAGCAGCTTGGGCCTAGCGGCATCCGAGCAGTACTTC

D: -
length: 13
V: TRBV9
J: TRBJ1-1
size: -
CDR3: CASRAGLNTEAFF
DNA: TGTGCCAGCAGAGCAGGGTTAAACACTGAAGCTTTCTTT

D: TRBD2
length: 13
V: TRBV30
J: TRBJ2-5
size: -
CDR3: CAWSVAGGETQYF
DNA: TGTGCCTGGAGTGTAGCGGGGGGGGAGACCCAGTACTTC

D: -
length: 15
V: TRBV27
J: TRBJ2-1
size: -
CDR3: CASTTGASSYNEQFF
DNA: TGTGCCAGCACAACGGGGGCCAGCTCCTACAATGAGCAGTTCTTC

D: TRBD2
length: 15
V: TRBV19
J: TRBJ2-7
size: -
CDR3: CASSPRTSGSYEQYF
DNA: TGTGCCAGTAGTCCCCGGACTAGCGGGTCCTACGAGCAGTACTTC

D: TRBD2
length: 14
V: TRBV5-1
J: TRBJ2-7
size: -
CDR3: CASSFTSGAYEQYF
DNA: TGCGCCAGCAGCTTCACTAGCGGGGCCTACGAGCAGTACTTC

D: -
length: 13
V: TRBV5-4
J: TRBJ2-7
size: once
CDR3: CASSLRGSYEQYF
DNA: TGTGCCAGCAGCTTGCGGGGGTCCTACGAGCAGTACTTC

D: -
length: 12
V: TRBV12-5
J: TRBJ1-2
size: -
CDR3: CASGFTNYGYTF
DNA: TGTGCTAGTGGTTTCACTAACTATGGCTACACCTTC

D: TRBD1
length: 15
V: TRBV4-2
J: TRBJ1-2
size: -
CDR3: CASSQERTGNYGYTF
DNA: TGTGCCAGCAGCCAAGAGCGGACAGGGAACTATGGCTACACCTTC

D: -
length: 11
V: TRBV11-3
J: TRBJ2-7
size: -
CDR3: CASSLNYEQYF
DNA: TGTGCCAGCAGCTTAAACTACGAGCAGTACTTC

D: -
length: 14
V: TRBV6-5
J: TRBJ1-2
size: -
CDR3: CASSYSGVYYGYTF
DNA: TGTGCCAGCAGTTACTCAGGGGTATACTATGGCTACACCTTC

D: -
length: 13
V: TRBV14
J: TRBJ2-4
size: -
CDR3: CASSQQAKNIQYF
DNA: TGTGCCAGCAGCCAACAGGCCAAAAACATTCAGTACTTC

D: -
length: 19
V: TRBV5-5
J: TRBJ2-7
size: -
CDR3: CASSFEQGRWQGRSYEQYF
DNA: TGTGCCAGCAGCTTTGAACAGGGCAGGTGGCAAGGGAGATCCTACGAGCAGTACTTC

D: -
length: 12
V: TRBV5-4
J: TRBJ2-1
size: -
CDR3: CASSPEGPEQFF
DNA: TGTGCCAGCAGCCCTGAGGGTCCTGAGCAGTTCTTC

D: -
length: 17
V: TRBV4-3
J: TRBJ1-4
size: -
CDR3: CASSQDRRGVTNEKLFF
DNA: TGCGCCAGCAGCCAAGATCGTAGAGGGGTGACTAATGAAAAACTGTTTTTT

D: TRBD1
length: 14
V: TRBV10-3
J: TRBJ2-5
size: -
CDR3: CAISESTGEETQYF
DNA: TGTGCCATCAGTGAGTCGACAGGGGAGGAGACCCAGTACTTC

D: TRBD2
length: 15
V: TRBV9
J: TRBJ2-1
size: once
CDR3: CASSVVAGSYNEQFF
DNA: TGTGCCAGCAGCGTAGTAGCGGGCTCCTACAATGAGCAGTTCTTC

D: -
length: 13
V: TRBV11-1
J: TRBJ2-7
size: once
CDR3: CASSFRELNEQYF
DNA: TGTGCCAGCAGCTTCCGCGAACTAAACGAGCAGTACTTC

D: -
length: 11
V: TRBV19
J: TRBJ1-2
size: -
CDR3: CARTANYGYTF
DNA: TGTGCCAGGACAGCTAACTATGGCTACACCTTC